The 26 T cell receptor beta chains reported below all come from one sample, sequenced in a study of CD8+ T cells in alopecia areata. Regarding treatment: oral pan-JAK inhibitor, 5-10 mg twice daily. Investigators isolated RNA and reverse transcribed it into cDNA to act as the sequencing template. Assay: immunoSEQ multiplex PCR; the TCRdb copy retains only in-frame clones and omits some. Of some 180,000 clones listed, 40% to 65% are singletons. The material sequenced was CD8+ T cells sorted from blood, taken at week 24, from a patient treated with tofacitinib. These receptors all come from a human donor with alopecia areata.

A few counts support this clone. CDR3 sequence reads: CASSSGTGEYEQYF. CDR3 in DNA: TGTGCCAGCAGCTCCGGGACAGGTGAATACGAGCAGTACTTC. The V gene is TRBV5-4, the J gene TRBJ2-7; TRBD1 aligns across 8 bases. J gave up 4 bases and V 3 bases, and 6 bases lay outside the gene matches. Germline CDR1 reads SGHNT; CDR2 reads YYREEE (reference sequence). There are 14 residues in the CDR3.

DNA of the CDR3: TGCAGCGTACTAGCGCGGGGAGAAGAGCAGTACTTC. Translated: CSVLARGEEQYF. The chain couples TRBV29-1 to TRBJ2-7; TRBD2 aligns across 7 bases. The CDR3 consists of 12 residues. Germline V CDR1 and CDR2: SQVTM, ANQGSEA. V shed 6 bases and J 7 bases; nucleotides not matched to a gene: 9.

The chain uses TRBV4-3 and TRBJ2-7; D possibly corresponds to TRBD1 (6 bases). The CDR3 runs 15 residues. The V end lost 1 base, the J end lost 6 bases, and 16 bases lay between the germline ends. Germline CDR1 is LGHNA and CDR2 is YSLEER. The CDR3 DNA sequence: TGCGCCAGCAGCCAAGGTCACAGGGTAGGAGGCGAGCAGTACTTC. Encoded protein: CASSQGHRVGGEQYF.

CDR3 sequence reads: CASSLEGLAGVADTQYF. As DNA, the CDR3 is TGCGCCAGCAGCTTGGAAGGACTAGCGGGGGTAGCAGATACGCAGTATTTT. The rearrangement links TRBV5-1 to TRBJ2-3, with TRBD2 matching 13 bases. Losses at the gene ends were 0 bases for V and 4 bases for J; bases not matched to a gene: 5. This CDR3 contains 17 residues. In germline, CDR1 is SGHRS, CDR2 YFSETQ. The full variable domain, with the rest looked up from reference TRBV5-1 and TRBJ2-3, is KAGVTQTPRYLIKTRGQQVTLSCSPISGHRSVSWYQQTPGQGLQFLFEYFSETQRNKGNFPGRFSGRQFSNSRSEMNVSTLELGDSALYLCASSLEGLAGVADTQYFGPGTRLTVL.

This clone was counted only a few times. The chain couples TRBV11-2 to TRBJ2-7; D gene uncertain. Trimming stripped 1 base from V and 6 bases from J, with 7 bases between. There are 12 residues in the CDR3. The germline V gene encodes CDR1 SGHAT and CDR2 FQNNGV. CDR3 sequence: CASSLGGFEQYF. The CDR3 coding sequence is TGTGCCAGCAGCTTAGGGGGATTCGAGCAGTACTTC.

CDR3 protein: CASSLRIPEAFF. The CDR3 nucleotides read TGTGCCAGCAGCTTAAGAATTCCTGAAGCTTTCTTT. The chain recombines TRBV7-2 with TRBJ1-1; D remains unclear. This CDR3 is 12 amino acids long. The V gene lost 2 bases and the J gene lost 6 bases, with 7 bases spanning the gap. Per the germline V gene, CDR1 is SGHTA and CDR2 is FQGNSA.

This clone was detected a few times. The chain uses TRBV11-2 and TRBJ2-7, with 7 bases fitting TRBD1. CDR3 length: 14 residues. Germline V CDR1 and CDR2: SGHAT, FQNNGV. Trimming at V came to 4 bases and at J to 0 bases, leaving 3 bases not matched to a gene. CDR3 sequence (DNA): TGTGCCAGCAGCTCCTACAGGGGCTCCTACGAGCAGTACTTC. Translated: CASSSYRGSYEQYF.

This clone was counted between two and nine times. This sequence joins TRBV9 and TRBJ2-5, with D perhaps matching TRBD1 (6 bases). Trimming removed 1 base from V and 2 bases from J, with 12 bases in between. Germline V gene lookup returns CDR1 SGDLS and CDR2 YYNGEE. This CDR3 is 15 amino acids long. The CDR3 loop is CASSVSGTNQETQYF. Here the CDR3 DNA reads TGTGCCAGCAGCGTATCCGGGACAAATCAAGAGACCCAGTACTTC.

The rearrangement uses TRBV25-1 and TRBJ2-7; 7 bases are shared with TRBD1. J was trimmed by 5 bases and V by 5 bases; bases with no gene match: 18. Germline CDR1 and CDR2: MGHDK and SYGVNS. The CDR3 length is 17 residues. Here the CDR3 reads CASSPGRFTGEQDEQYF. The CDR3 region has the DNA TGTGCCAGCAGTCCGGGCCGGTTTACAGGGGAGCAGGACGAGCAGTACTTC.

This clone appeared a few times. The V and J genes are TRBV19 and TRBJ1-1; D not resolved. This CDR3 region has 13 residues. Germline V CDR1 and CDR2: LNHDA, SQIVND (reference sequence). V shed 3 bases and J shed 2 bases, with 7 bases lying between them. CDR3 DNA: TGTGCCAGTAGTATGGGATCTAACACTGAAGCTTTCTTT. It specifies CASSMGSNTEAFF. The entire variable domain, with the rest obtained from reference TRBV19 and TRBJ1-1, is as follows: DGGITQSPKYLFRKEGQNVTLSCEQNLNHDAMYWYRQDPGQGLRLIYYSQIVNDFQKGDIAEGYSVSREKKESFPLTVTSAQKNPTAFYLCASSMGSNTEAFFGQGTRLTVV.

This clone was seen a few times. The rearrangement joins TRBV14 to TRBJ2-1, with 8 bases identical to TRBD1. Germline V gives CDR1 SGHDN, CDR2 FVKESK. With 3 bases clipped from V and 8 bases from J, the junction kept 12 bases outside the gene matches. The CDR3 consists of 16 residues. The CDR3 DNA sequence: TGTGCCAGCAGCCATGGGCGAAGGGACAGGTTCGATGAGCAGTTCTTC. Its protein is CASSHGRRDRFDEQFF.

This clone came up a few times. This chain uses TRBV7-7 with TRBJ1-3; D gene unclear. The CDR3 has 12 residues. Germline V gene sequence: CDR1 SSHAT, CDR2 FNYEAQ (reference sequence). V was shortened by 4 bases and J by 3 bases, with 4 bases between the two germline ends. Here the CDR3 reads CASSCHGNTIYF. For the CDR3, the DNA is TGTGCCAGCAGCTGTCATGGAAACACCATATATTTT.

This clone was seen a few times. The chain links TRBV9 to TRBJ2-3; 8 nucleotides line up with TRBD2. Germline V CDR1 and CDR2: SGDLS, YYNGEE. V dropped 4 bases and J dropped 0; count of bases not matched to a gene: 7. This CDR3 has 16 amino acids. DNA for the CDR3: TGTGCCAGCAGCTCCTATAGCGGGGAGAGCACAGATACGCAGTATTTT. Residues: CASSSYSGESTDTQYF.

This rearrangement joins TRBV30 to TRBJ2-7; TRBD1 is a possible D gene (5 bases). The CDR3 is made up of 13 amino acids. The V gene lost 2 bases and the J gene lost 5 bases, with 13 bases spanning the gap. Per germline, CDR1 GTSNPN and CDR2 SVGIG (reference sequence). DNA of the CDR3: TGTGCCTGGAGTCCGCAGGGTTTTGACGAGCAGTACTTC. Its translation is CAWSPQGFDEQYF. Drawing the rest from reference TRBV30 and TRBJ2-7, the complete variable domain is SQTIHQWPATLVQPVGSPLSLECTVEGTSNPNLYWYRQAAGRGLQLLFYSVGIGQISSEVPQNLSASRPQDRQFILSSKKLLLSDSGFYLCAWSPQGFDEQYFGPGTRLTVT.

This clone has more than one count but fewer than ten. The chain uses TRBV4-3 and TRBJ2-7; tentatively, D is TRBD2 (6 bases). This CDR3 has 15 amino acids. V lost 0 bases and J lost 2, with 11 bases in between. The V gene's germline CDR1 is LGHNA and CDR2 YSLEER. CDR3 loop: CASSQEVGGAYEQYF. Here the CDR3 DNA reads TGCGCCAGCAGCCAAGAAGTGGGGGGAGCCTACGAGCAGTACTTC.

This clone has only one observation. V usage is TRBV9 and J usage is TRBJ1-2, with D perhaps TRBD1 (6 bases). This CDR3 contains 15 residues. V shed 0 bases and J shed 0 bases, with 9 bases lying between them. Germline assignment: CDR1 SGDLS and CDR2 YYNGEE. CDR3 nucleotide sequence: TGTGCCAGCAGCGTAGAAGGGGGAGCTAACTATGGCTACACCTTC. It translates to CASSVEGGANYGYTF. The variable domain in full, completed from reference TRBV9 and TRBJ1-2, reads DSGVTQTPKHLITATGQRVTLRCSPRSGDLSVYWYQQSLDQGLQFLIQYYNGEERAKGNILERFSAQQFPDLHSELNLSSLELGDSALYFCASSVEGGANYGYTFGSGTRLTVV.

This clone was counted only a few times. The CDR3 is CASSLGAGQGDNEQFF. DNA of the CDR3: TGTGCCAGCAGTCTCGGGGCGGGACAGGGTGACAATGAGCAGTTCTTC. This chain connects TRBV5-6 to TRBJ2-1; 9 positions match TRBD1. CDR1 and CDR2 from the germline V gene are SGHDT and YYEEEE. V trimming: 5 bases; J trimming: 5 bases; junction bases outside the gene matches: 11. The CDR3 runs to 16 residues. The full variable domain, completed using reference TRBV5-6 and TRBJ2-1, is DAGVTQSPTHLIKTRGQQVTLRCSPKSGHDTVSWYQQALGQGPQFIFQYYEEEERQRGNFPDRFSGHQFPNYSSELNVNALLLGDSALYLCASSLGAGQGDNEQFFGPGTRLTVL.

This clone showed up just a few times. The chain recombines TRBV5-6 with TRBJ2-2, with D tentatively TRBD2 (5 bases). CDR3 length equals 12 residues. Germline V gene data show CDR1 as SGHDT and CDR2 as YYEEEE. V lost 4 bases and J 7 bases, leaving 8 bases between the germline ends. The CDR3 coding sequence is TGTGCCAGCAGCCTTCGGGACGGGGAGCTGTTTTTT. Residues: CASSLRDGELFF.

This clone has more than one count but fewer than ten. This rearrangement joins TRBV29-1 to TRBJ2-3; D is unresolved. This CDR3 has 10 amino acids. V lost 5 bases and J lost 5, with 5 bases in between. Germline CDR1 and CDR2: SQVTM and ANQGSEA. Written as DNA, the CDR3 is TGCAGCGTTCGTAGAGATACGCAGTATTTT. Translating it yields CSVRRDTQYF.

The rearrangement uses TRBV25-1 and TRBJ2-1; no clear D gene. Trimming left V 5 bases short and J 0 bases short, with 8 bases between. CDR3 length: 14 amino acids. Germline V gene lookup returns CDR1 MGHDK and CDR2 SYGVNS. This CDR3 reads CASSFMSSYNEQFF. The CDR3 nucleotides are TGTGCCAGCAGTTTCATGAGCTCCTACAATGAGCAGTTCTTC.

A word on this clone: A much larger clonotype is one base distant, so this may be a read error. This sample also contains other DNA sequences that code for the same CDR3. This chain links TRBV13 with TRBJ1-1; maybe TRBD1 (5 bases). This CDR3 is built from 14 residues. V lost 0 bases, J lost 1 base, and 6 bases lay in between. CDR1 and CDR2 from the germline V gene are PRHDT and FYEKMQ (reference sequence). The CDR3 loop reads CASSLGQGNTEAFF. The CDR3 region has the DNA TGTGCCAGCAGCTTAGGCCAGGGGAACACTGAAGCTTTCTTT.

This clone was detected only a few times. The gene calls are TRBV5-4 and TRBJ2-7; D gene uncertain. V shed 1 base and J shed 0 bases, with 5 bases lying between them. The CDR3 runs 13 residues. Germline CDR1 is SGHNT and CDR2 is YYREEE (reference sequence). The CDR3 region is CASSLITSYEQYF. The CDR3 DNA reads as TGTGCCAGCAGCTTGATAACCTCCTACGAGCAGTACTTC.

CDR3 in amino acids: CSVLSGDYGYTF. In DNA, the CDR3 is TGCAGCGTTTTGTCGGGGGACTATGGCTACACCTTC. This chain connects TRBV29-1 to TRBJ1-2; perhaps TRBD1 as D (5 bases). The CDR3 covers 12 residues. In germline, CDR1 is SQVTM, CDR2 ANQGSEA. Trimming pared 5 bases from V and 3 bases from J, leaving 10 bases between.

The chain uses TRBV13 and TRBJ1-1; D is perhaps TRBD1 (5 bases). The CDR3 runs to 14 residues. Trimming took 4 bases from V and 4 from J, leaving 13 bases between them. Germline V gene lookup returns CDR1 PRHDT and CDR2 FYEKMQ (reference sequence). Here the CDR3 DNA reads TGTGCCAGCAGCTCGGGGCCCGAGGCCACTGAAGCTTTCTTT. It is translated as CASSSGPEATEAFF.

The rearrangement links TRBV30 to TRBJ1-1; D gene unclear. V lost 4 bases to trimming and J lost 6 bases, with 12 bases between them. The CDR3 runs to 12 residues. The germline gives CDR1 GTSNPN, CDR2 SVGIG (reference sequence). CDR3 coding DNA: TGTGCCTGGATGATGGGTTTCGCTGAAGCTTTCTTT. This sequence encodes CAWMMGFAEAFF.

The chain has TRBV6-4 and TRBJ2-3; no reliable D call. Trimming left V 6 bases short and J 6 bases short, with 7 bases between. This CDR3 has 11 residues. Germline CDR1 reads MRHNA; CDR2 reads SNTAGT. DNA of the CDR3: TGTGCCAGCAGCACTGGGGATACGCAGTATTTT. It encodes CASSTGDTQYF.